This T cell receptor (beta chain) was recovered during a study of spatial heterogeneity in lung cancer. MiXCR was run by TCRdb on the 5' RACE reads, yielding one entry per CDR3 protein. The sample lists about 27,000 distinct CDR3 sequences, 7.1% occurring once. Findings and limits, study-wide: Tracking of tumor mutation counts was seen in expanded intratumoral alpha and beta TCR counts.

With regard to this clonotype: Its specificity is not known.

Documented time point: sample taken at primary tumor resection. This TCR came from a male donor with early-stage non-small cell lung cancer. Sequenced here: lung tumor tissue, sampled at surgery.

This CDR3 is CSARVDRGLGNTIYF. As DNA, the CDR3 is TGCAGTGCTAGAGTAGACAGGGGGCTTGGAAACACCATATATTTT. The V and J genes are TRBV20-1 and TRBJ1-3; 10 bases are a match to TRBD1. This CDR3 has 15 amino acids. Germline-derived CDR1 and CDR2 are DFQATT and SNEGSKA (reference sequence). The V segment lost 1 base and the J segment 3 bases; nucleotides outside the gene matches: 3.